Listed below are T cell receptor beta chains from one sample, sequenced in a study of T cell changes during pregnancy in multiple sclerosis. The data were produced by immunoSEQ multiplex PCR, yet TCRdb's version contains in-frame clones alone and is incomplete. Of 40,000 or so clones in the sample, about 89% were seen once. The sequenced sample was CD4+ T cells from peripheral blood mononuclear cells, obtained in the third trimester of pregnancy. The receptors derive from a female donor in good health, enrolled as a control in a pregnancy study. The CDR3 runs from the conserved cysteine through the conserved F or W. The D gene is left open where the match is weak. Clone size appears in some rows only: once, few, many, or a class for an expanded clone.

>NA|17|NA|TRBJ1-4|TRBV11-2
CASSLILGVRANEKLFF
TGTGCCAGCAGCCTCATTTTGGGAGTTCGAGCTAATGAAAAACTGTTTTTT
>TRBD2|16|NA|TRBJ2-5|TRBV27
CASSLASGGGIQTQYF
TGTGCCAGCAGTTTGGCCTCCGGGGGGGGAATCCAGACCCAGTACTTC
>NA|14|NA|TRBJ2-1|TRBV25-1
CASSEPRIDNEQFF
TGTGCCAGCAGTGAACCCCGTATAGACAATGAGCAGTTCTTC
>NA|10|NA|TRBJ2-1|TRBV20-1
CSPYRNEQFF
TGCAGTCCGTACAGGAATGAGCAGTTCTTC
>TRBD1|16|NA|TRBJ1-4|TRBV19
CASSPTQTGGDEKLFF
TGTGCCAGTAGTCCAACGCAGACAGGGGGTGATGAAAAACTGTTTTTT
>NA|12|NA|TRBJ2-7|TRBV30
CAWRSPGSEQYF
TGTGCCTGGAGAAGCCCGGGTTCCGAGCAGTACTTC
>TRBD1|13|NA|TRBJ2-5|TRBV19
CASSTTGQETQYF
TGTGCCAGTAGTACGACAGGGCAAGAGACCCAGTACTTC
>TRBD1|13|once|TRBJ2-5|TRBV27
CASSLNRGETQYF
TGTGCCAGCAGTTTGAACAGGGGGGAGACCCAGTACTTC
>NA|11|NA|TRBJ2-1|TRBV5-8
CASNLQYEQFF
TGTGCCAGCAACTTGCAGTATGAGCAGTTCTTC
>TRBD1|15|NA|TRBJ1-5|TRBV5-8
CASSLGTGVNQPQHF
TGTGCCAGCAGCCTCGGGACAGGGGTTAATCAGCCCCAGCATTTT
>TRBD2|16|NA|TRBJ2-7|TRBV9
CASSPMTSGGSYEQYF
TGTGCCAGCAGCCCTATGACTAGCGGTGGGTCCTACGAGCAGTACTTC
>TRBD2|15|few|TRBJ2-3|TRBV28
CASILAGGRSDTQYF
TGTGCCAGCATACTAGCGGGAGGGCGGTCAGATACGCAGTATTTT
>NA|16|NA|TRBJ2-1|TRBV14
CASSQVGGASYNEQFF
TGTGCCAGCAGCCAAGTGGGGGGGGCCTCCTACAATGAGCAGTTCTTC
>NA|15|once|TRBJ2-1|TRBV7-2
CASSFVQGSYNEQFF
TGTGCCAGCAGCTTTGTACAGGGCTCCTACAATGAGCAGTTCTTC
>NA|13|NA|TRBJ1-3|TRBV27
CASRVNSGNTIYF
TGTGCCAGCCGCGTTAACTCTGGAAACACCATATATTTT
>NA|14|NA|TRBJ2-3|TRBV6-4
CASSPRSSTDTQYF
TGTGCCAGCAGCCCGAGATCAAGCACAGATACGCAGTATTTT
>NA|13|NA|TRBJ2-2|TRBV7-3
CASSRGNTGELFF
TGTGCCAGCAGCCGGGGGAACACCGGGGAGCTGTTTTTT
>TRBD2|13|NA|TRBJ2-7|TRBV2
CASSALPGGEQYF
TGTGCCAGCAGTGCCCTTCCGGGAGGCGAGCAGTACTTC
>NA|14|once|TRBJ1-1|TRBV7-9
CASRTDVMNTEAFF
TGTGCCAGTAGGACAGACGTCATGAACACTGAAGCTTTCTTT
>NA|15|NA|TRBJ1-1|TRBV18
CASSPWEGEAAEAFF
TGTGCCAGCTCACCGTGGGAGGGAGAGGCCGCTGAAGCTTTCTTT
>NA|14|NA|TRBJ2-7|TRBV5-1
CASSLVSGGFEQYF
TGCGCCAGCAGCTTGGTTTCCGGGGGATTCGAGCAGTACTTC
>TRBD1|14|NA|TRBJ1-5|TRBV6-5
CASSLQGGNQPQHF
TGTGCCAGCAGTTTACAGGGGGGCAATCAGCCCCAGCATTTT
>NA|13|NA|TRBJ1-2|TRBV14
CASSQDQAYGYTF
TGTGCCAGCAGCCAAGATCAGGCTTATGGCTACACCTTC
>TRBD2|15|NA|TRBJ2-3|TRBV18
CASSPGTSGTDTQYF
TGTGCCAGCTCACCTGGGACTAGCGGCACAGATACGCAGTATTTT
>TRBD1|13|NA|TRBJ1-2|TRBV28
CASSWDRGHGYTF
TGTGCCAGCAGTTGGGACAGGGGTCATGGCTACACCTTC
>TRBD2|15|NA|TRBJ2-7|TRBV28
CASRDPAGGLYEQYF
TGTGCCAGCAGGGACCCTGCGGGAGGGCTCTACGAGCAGTACTTC
>NA|14|NA|TRBJ1-2|TRBV21-1
CASNLYPGTSGYTF
TGTGCCAGCAACCTTTATCCAGGGACAAGCGGCTACACCTTC
>NA|12|once|TRBJ1-1|TRBV19
CASSIRDTEAFF
TGTGCCAGTAGTATAAGAGACACTGAAGCTTTCTTT
>NA|15|few|TRBJ1-1|TRBV2
CASSAGRRGSTEAFF
TGTGCCAGCAGTGCGGGGCGGCGGGGAAGCACTGAAGCTTTCTTT
>TRBD2|15|NA|TRBJ2-1|TRBV7-2
CASSTTSGAYNEQFF
TGTGCCAGCAGCACAACTAGCGGGGCCTACAATGAGCAGTTCTTC
>TRBD2|12|NA|TRBJ2-5|TRBV30
CGTSPNGETQYF
TGTGGGACTAGTCCCAATGGGGAGACCCAGTACTTC
>TRBD1|16|NA|TRBJ1-4|TRBV28
CASTTAGGRSNEKLFF
TGTGCCAGCACCACCGCAGGGGGCAGGTCTAATGAAAAACTGTTTTTT
>TRBD1|16|NA|TRBJ1-1|TRBV7-2
CASSLRRTGVGTEAFF
TGTGCCAGCAGCTTACGGAGGACAGGGGTCGGCACTGAAGCTTTCTTT
>NA|16|few|TRBJ1-2|TRBV7-3
CASSLDPQGLGYGYTF
TGTGCCAGCAGCTTAGATCCTCAGGGTCTAGGCTATGGCTACACCTTC
>TRBD1|14|NA|TRBJ1-5|TRBV2
CASTPGQGNQPQHF
TGTGCCAGCACCCCTGGACAGGGCAATCAGCCCCAGCATTTT
>TRBD2|16|NA|TRBJ2-2|TRBV6-6
CASSLSTSGVTGELFF
TGTGCCAGCAGTTTATCTACTAGCGGGGTAACCGGGGAGCTGTTTTTT
>TRBD1|15|NA|TRBJ1-6|TRBV27
CASSSRQGFNSPLHF
TGTGCCAGCAGTTCGCGACAGGGCTTTAATTCACCCCTCCACTTT
>NA|18|NA|TRBJ1-2|TRBV10-3
CAISEPLKSGRGIYGYTF
TGTGCCATCAGTGAGCCCTTAAAGTCGGGCAGAGGGATCTATGGCTACACCTTC
>TRBD2|16|NA|TRBJ2-2|TRBV4-2
CASSQGLAVDTGELFF
TGTGCCAGCAGCCAAGGACTAGCGGTTGATACCGGGGAGCTGTTTTTT
>TRBD2|15|NA|TRBJ2-1|TRBV18
CASSPFTSGSGEQFF
TGTGCCAGCTCACCGTTCACTAGCGGGAGTGGCGAGCAGTTCTTC
>TRBD2|18|NA|TRBJ2-3|TRBV19
CASRIRTSGGASTDTQYF
TGTGCCAGTAGAATTCGGACTAGCGGGGGTGCTAGCACAGATACGCAGTATTTT
>NA|12|NA|TRBJ1-1|TRBV6-1
CASSEARTEAFF
TGTGCCAGCAGTGAAGCGCGCACTGAAGCTTTCTTT
>NA|17|NA|TRBJ1-6|TRBV27
CASSWGRRGSGNSPLHF
TGTGCCAGCAGTTGGGGACGGCGGGGATCAGGGAATTCACCCCTCCACTTT
>TRBD2|17|NA|TRBJ2-3|TRBV9
CASSVRGAGASTDTQYF
TGTGCCAGCAGCGTACGGGGAGCGGGAGCTAGCACAGATACGCAGTATTTT
>TRBD1|14|NA|TRBJ1-2|TRBV28
CASSWDRVGDGYTF
TGTGCCAGCAGCTGGGACAGGGTAGGGGATGGCTACACCTTC
>NA|15|NA|TRBJ1-4|TRBV18
CASSPNFGRIEKLFF
TGTGCCAGCTCACCAAATTTTGGGAGAATTGAAAAACTGTTTTTT
>NA|14|NA|TRBJ1-1|TRBV5-1
CASSPLRGGLEAFF
TGCGCCAGCAGCCCCCTAAGGGGGGGCCTGGAAGCTTTCTTT
>TRBD1|15|NA|TRBJ1-5|TRBV7-2
CASSPGQGLGQPQHF
TGTGCCAGCAGCCCGGGACAGGGTTTGGGGCAGCCCCAGCATTTT